This T cell receptor beta chain was captured in a study of cytomegalovirus exposure and HLA in healthy donors. Vbeta (60) and Jbeta (13) primers were used in the PCR. Profiled with immunoSEQ multiplex PCR; TCRdb holds only in-frame clones, not every one. The sample records fewer than 45,000 clones, approximately 76% being singletons. The CDR3 totals 15 residues. Germline V gene lookup returns CDR1 SGHTS and CDR2 YDEGEE. Trimming took off 2 bases at V and 10 bases at J, with 19 bases between the two ends. This TCR was recovered from a woman in her 30s in good health and CMV-seropositive. The V and J genes are TRBV5-8 and TRBJ2-1; D uncertain. Input material: PBMCs. The CDR3 region has the DNA TGTGCCAGCAGCTTTCGATCTCTAGGTAGTAGCGAGCAGTTCTTC. Protein product: CASSFRSLGSSEQFF.